The 3 T cell receptor beta chains listed next were all sequenced from one sample in a study of Ad26.COV2.S vaccination and SARS-CoV-2 variants. Sample treatment: some 20 received Ad26.COV2.S at low or high dose, single or two shots; several received placebo; per-sample allocation not given. After the first vaccine or placebo injection, samples were drawn on day 63. The assay was immunoSEQ multiplex PCR, and TCRdb's table has in-frame clones only and misses some. The sample shows fewer than 400,000 clones, approximately 89% of them seen only once. This specimen was peripheral blood, taken in a trial of Ad26.COV2.S vaccine versus placebo. Receptor source: a person aged 18 to 65 who received the Ad26.COV2.S COVID-19 vaccine or a placebo.

The genes are TRBV4-2 and TRBJ2-6; unclear D gene. Germline values: CDR1 LGHNA, CDR2 YNFKEQ. The CDR3 covers 16 residues. Trimming took off 0 bases at V and 0 bases at J, with 6 bases between the two ends. CDR3 DNA: TGTGCCAGCAGCCAAGACAGAAACTCTGGGGCCAACGTCCTGACTTTC. Protein sequence: CASSQDRNSGANVLTF.

The chain carries TRBV11-3 and TRBJ1-1, with D perhaps matching TRBD1 (5 bases). From germline, CDR1 is SGHNT and CDR2 YENEEA. The V gene lost 5 bases and the J gene lost 2 bases, with 12 bases spanning the gap. This CDR3 has 14 amino acids. CDR3 nucleotide sequence: TGTGCCAGCAGCCTGGACATACCCAACACTGAAGCTTTCTTT. Its translation: CASSLDIPNTEAFF.

The chain couples TRBV6-6 to TRBJ2-7; no reliable D call. This CDR3 has 13 amino acids. V lost 2 bases and J 2 bases, leaving 7 bases between the germline ends. Per the germline V gene, CDR1 is MNHNY and CDR2 is SVGAGI (reference sequence). The CDR3 sequence is CASSYRPPYEQYF. CDR3 bases: TGTGCCAGCAGTTACCGGCCGCCCTACGAGCAGTACTTC.